This T cell receptor (beta chain) derives from a study of T cell repertoires in cytomegalovirus infection. Trimming took off 2 bases at V and 5 bases at J, with 9 bases between the two ends. Germline V gene sequence: CDR1 MDHEN, CDR2 SYDVKM. The CDR3 loop spans 14 amino acids. Regarding the study as a whole: CMV-specific TCR beta clonotypes restricted by HLA-C dominated the ex vivo response.

This clonotype has a count of ten or more. As yet, its antigen is unknown. TCRdb itself ran the reads through MiXCR, one entry per CDR3 protein. The sample contains hundreds of thousands of distinct CDR3 sequences, roughly a third of which appear only once. The sample comprised PBMCs. This sequence originates from a human donor in good health (CMV status not recorded). Some clones in this sample may be carry-over from other donors' samples. This chain joins TRBV28 and TRBJ2-2, with D perhaps TRBD1 (5 bases). CDR3 residues: CASSLPPGTGELFF. The CDR3 DNA reads TGTGCCAGCAGTTTACCGCCAGGGACCGGGGAGCTGTTTTTT.